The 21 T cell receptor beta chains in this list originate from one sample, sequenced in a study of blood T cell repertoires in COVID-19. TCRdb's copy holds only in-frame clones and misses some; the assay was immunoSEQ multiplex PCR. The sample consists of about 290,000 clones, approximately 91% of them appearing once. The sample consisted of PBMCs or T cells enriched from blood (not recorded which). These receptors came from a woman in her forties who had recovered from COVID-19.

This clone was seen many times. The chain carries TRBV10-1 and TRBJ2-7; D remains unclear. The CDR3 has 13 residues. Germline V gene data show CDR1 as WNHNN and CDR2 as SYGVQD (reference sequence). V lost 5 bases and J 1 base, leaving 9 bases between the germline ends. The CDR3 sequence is CASSPGKSYEQYF. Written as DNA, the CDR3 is TGCGCCAGCAGTCCAGGAAAGTCCTACGAGCAGTACTTC.

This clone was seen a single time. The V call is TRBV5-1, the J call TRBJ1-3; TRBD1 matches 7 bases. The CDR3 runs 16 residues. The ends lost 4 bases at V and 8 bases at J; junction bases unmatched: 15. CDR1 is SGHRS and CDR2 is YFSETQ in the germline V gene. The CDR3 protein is CASSETGFPGLDTIYF. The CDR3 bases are TGCGCCAGCAGCGAGACAGGGTTCCCCGGGTTGGACACCATATATTTT.

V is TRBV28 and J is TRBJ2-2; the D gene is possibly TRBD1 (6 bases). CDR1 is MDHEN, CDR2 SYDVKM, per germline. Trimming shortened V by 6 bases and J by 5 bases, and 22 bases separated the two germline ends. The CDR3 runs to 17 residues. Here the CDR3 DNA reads TGTGCCAGCAGCCACTCCGTTTGGGGCAGGGGAACCGGGGAGCTGTTTTTT. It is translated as CASSHSVWGRGTGELFF. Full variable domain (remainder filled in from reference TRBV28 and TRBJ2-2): DVKVTQSSRYLVKRTGEKVFLECVQDMDHENMFWYRQDPGLGLRLIYFSYDVKMKEKGDIPEGYSVSREKKERFSLILESASTNQTSMYLCASSHSVWGRGTGELFFGEGSRLTVL.

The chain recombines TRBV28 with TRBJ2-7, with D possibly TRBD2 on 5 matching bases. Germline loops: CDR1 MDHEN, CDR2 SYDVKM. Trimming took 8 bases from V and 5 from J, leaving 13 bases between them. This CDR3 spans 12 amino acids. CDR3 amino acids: CASGGRLNEQYF. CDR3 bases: TGTGCCAGCGGAGGACGCCTAAACGAGCAGTACTTC.

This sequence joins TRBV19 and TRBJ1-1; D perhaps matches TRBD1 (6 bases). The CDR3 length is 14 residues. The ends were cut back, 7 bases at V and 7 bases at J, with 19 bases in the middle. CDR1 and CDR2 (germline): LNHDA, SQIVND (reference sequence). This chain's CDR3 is CASIDQGNSGEAFF. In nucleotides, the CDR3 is TGTGCCAGTATCGATCAGGGGAATTCTGGTGAAGCTTTCTTT.

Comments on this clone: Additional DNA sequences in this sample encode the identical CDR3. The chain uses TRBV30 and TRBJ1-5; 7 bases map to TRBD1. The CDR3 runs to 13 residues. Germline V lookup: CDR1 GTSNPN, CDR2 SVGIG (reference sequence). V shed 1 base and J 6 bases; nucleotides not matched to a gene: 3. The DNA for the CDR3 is TGTGCCTGGAGTGGACAGGGAGGTCAGCCCCAGCATTTT. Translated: CAWSGQGGQPQHF.

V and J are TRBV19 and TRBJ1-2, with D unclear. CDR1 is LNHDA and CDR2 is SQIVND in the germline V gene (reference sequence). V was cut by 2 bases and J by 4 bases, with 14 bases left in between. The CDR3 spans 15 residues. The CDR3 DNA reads TGTGCCAGTAGTATACGCCCTTCTGGAGGCTATGGCTACACCTTC. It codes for CASSIRPSGGYGYTF.

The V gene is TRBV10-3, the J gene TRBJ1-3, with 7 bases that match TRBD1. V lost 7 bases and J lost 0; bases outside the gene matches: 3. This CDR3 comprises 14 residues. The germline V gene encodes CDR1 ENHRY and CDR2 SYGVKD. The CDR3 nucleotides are TGTGCCATCAAAGGGACAGCCTCTGGAAACACCATATATTTT. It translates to CAIKGTASGNTIYF.

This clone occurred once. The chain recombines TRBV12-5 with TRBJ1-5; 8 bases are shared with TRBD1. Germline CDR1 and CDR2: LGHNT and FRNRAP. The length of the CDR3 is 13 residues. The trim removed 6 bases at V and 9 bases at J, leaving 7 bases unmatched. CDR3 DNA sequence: TGTGCTAGTGGAGCGGACAGGGCACGGCCCCAGCATTTT. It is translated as CASGADRARPQHF.

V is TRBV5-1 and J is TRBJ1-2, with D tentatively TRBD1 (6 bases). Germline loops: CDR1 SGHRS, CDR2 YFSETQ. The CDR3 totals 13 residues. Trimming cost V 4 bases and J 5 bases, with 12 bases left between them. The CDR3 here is CASSDIQGYGYTF. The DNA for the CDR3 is TGCGCCAGCAGCGATATACAGGGATATGGCTACACCTTC.

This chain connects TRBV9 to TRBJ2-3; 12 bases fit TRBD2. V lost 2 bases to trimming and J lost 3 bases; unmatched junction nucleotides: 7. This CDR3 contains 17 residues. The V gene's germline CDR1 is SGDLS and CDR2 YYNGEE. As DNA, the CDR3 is TGTGCCAGCAGCGTCCTCTCGACTAGCGGGGGTACAGATACGCAGTATTTT. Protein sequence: CASSVLSTSGGTDTQYF.

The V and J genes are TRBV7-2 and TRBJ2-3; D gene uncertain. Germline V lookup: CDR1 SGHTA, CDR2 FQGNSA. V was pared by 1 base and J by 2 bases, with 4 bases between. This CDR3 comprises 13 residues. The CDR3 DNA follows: TGTGCCAGCAGCTTAGTCATCACAGATACGCAGTATTTT. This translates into CASSLVITDTQYF.

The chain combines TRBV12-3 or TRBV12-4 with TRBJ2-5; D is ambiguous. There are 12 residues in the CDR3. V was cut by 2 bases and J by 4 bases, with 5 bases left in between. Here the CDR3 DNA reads TGTGCCAGCAGTTTATCCCGAGAGACCCAGTACTTC. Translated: CASSLSRETQYF.

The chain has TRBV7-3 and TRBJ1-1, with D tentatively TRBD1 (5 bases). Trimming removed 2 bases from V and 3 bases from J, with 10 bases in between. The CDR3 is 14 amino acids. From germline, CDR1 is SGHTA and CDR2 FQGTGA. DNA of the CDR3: TGTGCCAGCAGCTTAGGCAGGGTTGACACTGAAGCTTTCTTT. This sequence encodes CASSLGRVDTEAFF. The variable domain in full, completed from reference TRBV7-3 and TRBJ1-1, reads GAGVSQTPSNKVTEKGKYVELRCDPISGHTALYWYRQSLGQGPEFLIYFQGTGAADDSGLPNDRFFAVRPEGSVSTLKIQRTERGDSAVYLCASSLGRVDTEAFFGQGTRLTVV.

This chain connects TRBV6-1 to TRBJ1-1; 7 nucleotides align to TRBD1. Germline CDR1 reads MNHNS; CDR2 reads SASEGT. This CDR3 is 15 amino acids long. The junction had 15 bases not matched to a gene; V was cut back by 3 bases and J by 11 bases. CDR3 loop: CASSDPFRTGWGAFF. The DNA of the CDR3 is TGTGCCAGCAGTGATCCTTTCAGGACAGGCTGGGGGGCTTTCTTT.

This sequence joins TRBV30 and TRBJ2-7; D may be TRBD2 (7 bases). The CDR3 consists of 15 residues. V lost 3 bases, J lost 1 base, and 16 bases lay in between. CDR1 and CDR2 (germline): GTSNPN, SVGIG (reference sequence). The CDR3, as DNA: TGTGCCTGGAGCAGGGGAGGGAGCAGGTCCTACGAGCAGTACTTC. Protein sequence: CAWSRGGSRSYEQYF.

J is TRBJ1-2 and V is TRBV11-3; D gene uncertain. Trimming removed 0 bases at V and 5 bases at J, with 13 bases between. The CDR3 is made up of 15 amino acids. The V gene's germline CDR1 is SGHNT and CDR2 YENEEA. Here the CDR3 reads CASSLDGLTGYGYTF. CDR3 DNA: TGTGCCAGCAGCTTAGATGGACTGACGGGATATGGCTACACCTTC.

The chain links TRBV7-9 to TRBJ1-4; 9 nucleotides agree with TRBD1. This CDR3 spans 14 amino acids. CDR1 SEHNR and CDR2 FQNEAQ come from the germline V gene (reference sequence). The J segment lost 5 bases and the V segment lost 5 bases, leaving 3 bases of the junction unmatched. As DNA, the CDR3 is TGTGCCAGCAGCCTAGGGACAGGGAATGAAAAACTGTTTTTT. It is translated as CASSLGTGNEKLFF.

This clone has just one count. This chain's CDR3 is CASSFLGGSEAFF. Written as DNA, the CDR3 is TGCGCCAGCAGCTTCTTGGGGGGGTCTGAAGCTTTCTTT. This chain joins TRBV5-1 and TRBJ1-1; D possibly corresponds to TRBD1 (5 bases). Germline V CDR1 and CDR2: SGHRS, YFSETQ. CDR3 length equals 13 residues. The V end lost 2 bases, the J end lost 6 bases, and 11 bases lay between the germline ends.

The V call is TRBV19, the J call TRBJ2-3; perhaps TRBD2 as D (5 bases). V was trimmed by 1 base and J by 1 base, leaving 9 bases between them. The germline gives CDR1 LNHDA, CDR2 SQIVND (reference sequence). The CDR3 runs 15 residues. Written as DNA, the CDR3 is TGTGCCAGTAGTATAGTAGGGAGTCGCACAGATACGCAGTATTTT. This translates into CASSIVGSRTDTQYF.

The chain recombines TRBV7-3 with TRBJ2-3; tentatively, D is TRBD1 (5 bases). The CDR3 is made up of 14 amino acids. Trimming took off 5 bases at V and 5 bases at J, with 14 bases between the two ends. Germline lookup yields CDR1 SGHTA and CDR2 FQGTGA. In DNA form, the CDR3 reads TGTGCCAGCAGCATTCAGGGTAGAGGAGATACGCAGTATTTT. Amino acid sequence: CASSIQGRGDTQYF.